A single sample is the source of the 11 T cell receptor beta chains below, sequenced in a study of T cell responses to AZD1222 COVID-19 vaccine. Data came from immunoSEQ multiplex PCR; TCRdb stores just in-frame clones and leaves some out. The sample includes over 120,000 clones, roughly nine tenths of them seen just once. Sample: peripheral blood, taken 28 days after the second AZD1222 dose. These receptor sequences come from an adult who received the AZD1222 COVID-19 vaccine.

This clone was seen once. This rearrangement joins TRBV5-4 to TRBJ2-3, with 9 nucleotides matching TRBD2. J lost 1 base, V lost 5 bases, and 11 bases had no gene match. The CDR3 loop spans 17 amino acids. Germline values: CDR1 SGHNT, CDR2 YYREEE (reference sequence). The CDR3 protein is CASRSLFGGRGTDTQYF. CDR3 bases: TGTGCCAGCAGATCCCTATTCGGCGGGAGGGGCACAGATACGCAGTATTTT.

The V gene is TRBV12-3 or TRBV12-4, the J gene TRBJ1-1; unclear D gene. The CDR3 length is 13 residues. V lost 2 bases and J 6 bases, leaving 10 bases between the germline ends. The CDR3 sequence: CASSLPPPPEAFF. In DNA form, the CDR3 reads TGTGCCAGCAGTTTACCCCCACCTCCTGAAGCTTTCTTT.

CDR3 DNA sequence: TGTGCCAGCAGTTTCAACAGGAACACTGAAGCTTTCTTT. This sequence encodes CASSFNRNTEAFF. The rearrangement links TRBV28 to TRBJ1-1; D ambiguous. CDR1 is MDHEN, CDR2 SYDVKM, per germline. The CDR3 is made up of 13 amino acids. V shed 3 bases and J shed 1 base, with 6 bases lying between them.

A few counts support this clone. This rearrangement joins TRBV6-6 to TRBJ1-1, with a tentative D call TRBD1 (6 bases). With 1 base removed from V and 9 bases from J, the gap between germline ends came to 12 bases. Germline CDR1 and CDR2: MNHNY and SVGAGI (reference sequence). CDR3 length: 13 residues. The CDR3 spells CASSYYGGTQAFF. In DNA, the CDR3 is TGTGCCAGCAGTTACTATGGGGGCACCCAAGCTTTCTTT.

The chain has TRBV30 and TRBJ1-2; maybe TRBD1 (5 bases). From germline, CDR1 is GTSNPN and CDR2 SVGIG (reference sequence). The CDR3 consists of 13 residues. V was pared by 7 bases and J by 7 bases, with 19 bases between. The CDR3 loop is CASDIGALAGYTF. In DNA form, the CDR3 reads TGTGCCTCGGATATTGGGGCGCTCGCTGGCTACACCTTC.

The V call is TRBV6-6, the J call TRBJ2-2; 9 positions match TRBD2. From germline, CDR1 is MNHNY and CDR2 SVGAGI (reference sequence). V gave up 5 bases and J gave up 0 bases; unmatched junction bases: 13. This CDR3 spans 19 amino acids. CDR3 in amino acids: CASSLSSGTLLSNTGELFF. CDR3 DNA: TGTGCCAGCAGTCTATCTAGCGGGACCCTCCTCTCGAACACCGGGGAGCTGTTTTTT.

This clone was seen only once. The chain recombines TRBV7-2 with TRBJ1-5; D is ambiguous. Germline values: CDR1 SGHTA, CDR2 FQGNSA. V was clipped by 6 bases and J by 3 bases, with 12 bases between them. The CDR3 runs to 14 residues. Here the CDR3 DNA reads TGTGCCAGCAGTCACGGACGGTACAATCAGCCCCAGCATTTT. It specifies CASSHGRYNQPQHF.

The rearrangement uses TRBV6-1 and TRBJ2-5, with 7 bases that match TRBD2. This CDR3 spans 17 amino acids. The trim removed 2 bases at V and 5 bases at J, leaving 14 bases unmatched. The germline V gene encodes CDR1 MNHNS and CDR2 SASEGT. The CDR3 here is CASSETPAGVGGETQYF. Written as DNA, the CDR3 is TGTGCCAGCAGTGAAACCCCCGCGGGAGTGGGGGGGGAGACCCAGTACTTC.

The chain employs TRBV10-3 and TRBJ2-1; tentatively, D is TRBD1 or TRBD2 (5 bases each). The CDR3 consists of 12 residues. Germline assignment: CDR1 ENHRY and CDR2 SYGVKD. The germline V and J ends were trimmed by 4 bases and 8 bases, with 9 bases remaining between them. The CDR3 nucleotides read TGTGCCATCAGTGGACGGGGCGATGAGCAGTTCTTC. This encodes CAISGRGDEQFF.

The chain joins TRBV11-2 to TRBJ1-1; D is possibly TRBD1 (5 bases). The CDR3 is made up of 15 amino acids. Trimming pared 6 bases from V and 1 base from J, leaving 15 bases between. CDR1 SGHAT and CDR2 FQNNGV come from the germline V gene. CDR3 DNA sequence: TGTGCCAGCAGAGAACCGGGGCGAAAGAACACTGAAGCTTTCTTT. Residues: CASREPGRKNTEAFF.

The chain couples TRBV30 to TRBJ1-1, with unresolved D. Trimming shortened V by 8 bases and J by 4 bases, and 14 bases separated the two germline ends. Germline CDR1 reads GTSNPN; CDR2 reads SVGIG (reference sequence). The CDR3 contains 12 residues. The CDR3 reads CAGTFASTEAFF. The CDR3 DNA follows: TGTGCCGGAACCTTTGCAAGCACTGAAGCTTTCTTT.